A selection of T cell receptor beta chains follows, all from one sample in a study of beta chain features in type 1 diabetes. The method was immunoSEQ multiplex PCR; TCRdb's version includes in-frame clones alone and lacks a portion of them. The sample yields hundreds of thousands of clones, around 15% seen once. The sample consisted of naive CD4+ T cells from blood. The receptors were sampled from a man younger than 35 in good health. Each CDR3 is given with its conserved first and last residue. Each record gives: clone size, D gene, J gene, V gene, CDR3 DNA, CDR3 protein. D genes are given only for firm matches. Some rows have no size entry. The others give once, few or many, or a class for an expanded clone.

size: few
D: NA
J: TRBJ1-2
V: TRBV5-1
DNA: TGCGCCAGCAGCCCGGAGGACATATTGAAAGGCTACACCTTC
CDR3: CASSPEDILKGYTF

size: once
D: NA
J: TRBJ2-3
V: TRBV7-2
DNA: TGTGCCAGCAGCTTAATACGGGGGTTCACAGATACGCAGTATTTT
CDR3: CASSLIRGFTDTQYF

size: few
D: NA
J: TRBJ1-2
V: TRBV6-5
DNA: TGTGCCAGCAGTTACGGGCGCGGGGGCAGCTATGGCTACACCTTC
CDR3: CASSYGRGGSYGYTF

size: NA
D: NA
J: TRBJ1-1
V: TRBV7-2
DNA: TGTGCCAGCAGCTTGGGGTTCATGAACACTGAAGCTTTCTTT
CDR3: CASSLGFMNTEAFF

size: many
D: NA
J: TRBJ1-5
V: TRBV18
DNA: TGTGCCAGCTCACCAAAACAGGGTGATCAGCCCCAGCATTTT
CDR3: CASSPKQGDQPQHF

size: few
D: NA
J: TRBJ1-1
V: TRBV7-9
DNA: TGTGCCAGCAGCTTAGCCGGGGGCAGGACTGAAGCTTTCTTT
CDR3: CASSLAGGRTEAFF

size: few
D: TRBD1
J: TRBJ2-7
V: TRBV5-1
DNA: TGCGCCAGCAGCTCCGCCGGGACAGGGGGAAGCTACGAGCAGTACTTC
CDR3: CASSSAGTGGSYEQYF

size: NA
D: NA
J: TRBJ2-3
V: TRBV5-6
DNA: TGTGCCAGCAGCTTTCCCGGGGGAGCGCAGTATTTT
CDR3: CASSFPGGAQYF

size: NA
D: NA
J: TRBJ2-4
V: TRBV13
DNA: TGTGCCAGCAGCGGGTCGGACAGTATAGCCAAAAACATTCAGTACTTC
CDR3: CASSGSDSIAKNIQYF

size: few
D: TRBD2
J: TRBJ2-3
V: TRBV7-6
DNA: TGTGCCAGCAGCTTAGGGGGCGGGAGACCGGATACGCAGTATTTT
CDR3: CASSLGGGRPDTQYF

size: NA
D: NA
J: TRBJ2-7
V: TRBV27
DNA: TGTGCCAGCAGTTTAGGGTACGCCTACGAGCAGTACTTC
CDR3: CASSLGYAYEQYF

size: NA
D: NA
J: TRBJ2-7
V: TRBV6-5
DNA: TGTGCCAGCAGCCCCCGGGGGCAGGGGGCCTACGAGCAGTACTTC
CDR3: CASSPRGQGAYEQYF

size: few
D: TRBD2
J: TRBJ2-1
V: TRBV4-3
DNA: TGCGCCAGCAGCCAAGGGACTAGCGGGAGAGGGTCCTACAATGAGCAGTTCTTC
CDR3: CASSQGTSGRGSYNEQFF

size: few
D: NA
J: TRBJ2-7
V: TRBV4-3
DNA: TGCGCCAGCAGCCAAGATTGGGGGTCCCACGAGCAGTACTTC
CDR3: CASSQDWGSHEQYF

size: many
D: NA
J: TRBJ2-2
V: TRBV15
DNA: TGTGCCACCAGCTTTCAACTACCCGGGGAGCTGTTTTTT
CDR3: CATSFQLPGELFF

size: few
D: TRBD1
J: TRBJ1-1
V: TRBV7-2
DNA: TGTGCCAGCAGCAAGACAGGGGGGGACACTGAAGCTTTCTTT
CDR3: CASSKTGGDTEAFF

size: NA
D: NA
J: TRBJ2-5
V: TRBV7-2
DNA: TGTGCCAGCAGCTTAAACCCGGGAGCCCGTTATTCGGAGACCCAGTACTTC
CDR3: CASSLNPGARYSETQYF

size: NA
D: NA
J: TRBJ1-2
V: TRBV25-1
DNA: TGTGCCAGCAGTGAATATGCAGGGGACAATGGCTACACCTTC
CDR3: CASSEYAGDNGYTF

size: NA
D: TRBD1
J: TRBJ2-5
V: TRBV7-2
DNA: TGTGCCAGCAGCTTCCTCTACCGGGACAGGGTCCGGGAGACCCAGTACTTC
CDR3: CASSFLYRDRVRETQYF

size: few
D: NA
J: TRBJ2-5
V: TRBV18
DNA: TGTGCCAGCTCACCCGTGGACGCCTTGCAAGAGACCCAGTACTTC
CDR3: CASSPVDALQETQYF

size: few
D: NA
J: TRBJ1-2
V: TRBV7-2
DNA: TGCGCCAGCAGCCAAGAGGGCACCTATGGCTACACCTTC
CDR3: CASSQEGTYGYTF

size: NA
D: NA
J: TRBJ2-7
V: TRBV27
DNA: TGTGCCAGCAGTTTACGGAGCTCGGGACACAATTCCTACGAGCAGTACTTC
CDR3: CASSLRSSGHNSYEQYF

size: NA
D: NA
J: TRBJ1-6
V: TRBV7-9
DNA: TGTGCCAGCAACTTTGGACAGAGTTCACCCCTCCACTTT
CDR3: CASNFGQSSPLHF

size: NA
D: TRBD1
J: TRBJ1-1
V: TRBV18
DNA: TGTGCCAGCTCACCATCCACAGGGGGCGCGAAGTTCACTGAAGCTTTCTTT
CDR3: CASSPSTGGAKFTEAFF

size: NA
D: NA
J: TRBJ1-3
V: TRBV7-8
DNA: TGTGCCAGCAGCACCGTCGAGGGAAACACCATATATTTT
CDR3: CASSTVEGNTIYF

size: few
D: TRBD1
J: TRBJ1-2
V: TRBV9
DNA: TGTGCCAGCAGCGTTCAGACAGGGGCGGGTGGCTACACCTTC
CDR3: CASSVQTGAGGYTF

size: few
D: TRBD2
J: TRBJ2-3
V: TRBV27
DNA: TGTGCCAGCACGCCGGGGGGGCAGACAGATACGCAGTATTTT
CDR3: CASTPGGQTDTQYF

size: once
D: NA
J: TRBJ2-3
V: TRBV4-1
DNA: TGCGCCAGCAGCCTGGGGAGGATAGGGATCCGAGGCACAGATACGCAGTATTTT
CDR3: CASSLGRIGIRGTDTQYF

size: NA
D: NA
J: TRBJ2-7
V: TRBV5-4
DNA: TGTGCCAGCAGCTTGGACCAAGGGATAATCTACGAGCAGTACTTC
CDR3: CASSLDQGIIYEQYF

size: NA
D: TRBD1
J: TRBJ1-3
V: TRBV9
DNA: TGTGCCAGCAGCGGACAGGGGAGAGTAGGAAACACCATATATTTT
CDR3: CASSGQGRVGNTIYF

size: NA
D: NA
J: TRBJ1-2
V: TRBV2
DNA: TGTGCCAGCAGTGAACTGGCAGCTAACTATGGCTACACCTTC
CDR3: CASSELAANYGYTF

size: NA
D: TRBD1
J: TRBJ1-2
V: TRBV2
DNA: TGTGCCAGTTCGACAGGGACTAACTATGGCTACACCTTC
CDR3: CASSTGTNYGYTF

size: few
D: TRBD2
J: TRBJ2-5
V: TRBV5-1
DNA: TGCGCCAGCAGCATCGGACTAGCGGGGAGTATACAAGAGACCCAGTACTTC
CDR3: CASSIGLAGSIQETQYF

size: NA
D: TRBD2
J: TRBJ2-7
V: TRBV6-5
DNA: TGTGCCAGCAGAGCTGGACTAGCGGGGCCCTACGAGCAGTACTTC
CDR3: CASRAGLAGPYEQYF

size: few
D: NA
J: TRBJ2-2
V: TRBV4-2
DNA: TGTGCCAGCACCACGCGAACCCGGAGCCCACGGTCCGGGGAGCTGTTTTTT
CDR3: CASTTRTRSPRSGELFF

size: few
D: TRBD1
J: TRBJ1-2
V: TRBV7-2
DNA: TGTGCCAGCAGCCCCCCGGGACAGGGGTATGGCTACACCTTC
CDR3: CASSPPGQGYGYTF

size: NA
D: TRBD2
J: TRBJ2-7
V: TRBV29-1
DNA: TGCAGCGTTGCCTGGCGGGGGAACGAGCAGTACTTC
CDR3: CSVAWRGNEQYF

size: few
D: TRBD2
J: TRBJ2-2
V: TRBV2
DNA: TGTGCCACTAAGGGGCTAGCGGGAGGGCCGAGCACCGGGGAGCTGTTTTTT
CDR3: CATKGLAGGPSTGELFF

size: NA
D: TRBD2
J: TRBJ2-3
V: TRBV13
DNA: TGTGCCAGCAGCCTACGATCACTAGCGGGGGTGTTGGCTACGCAGTATTTT
CDR3: CASSLRSLAGVLATQYF

size: few
D: TRBD2
J: TRBJ2-2
V: TRBV5-1
DNA: TGCGCCAGCACTTGGCTGGGAGGGCCCACCGGGGAGCTGTTTTTT
CDR3: CASTWLGGPTGELFF

size: NA
D: TRBD2
J: TRBJ2-5
V: TRBV7-6
DNA: TGTGCCGCGGGGGGCAGGGAGACCCAGTACTTC
CDR3: CAAGGRETQYF